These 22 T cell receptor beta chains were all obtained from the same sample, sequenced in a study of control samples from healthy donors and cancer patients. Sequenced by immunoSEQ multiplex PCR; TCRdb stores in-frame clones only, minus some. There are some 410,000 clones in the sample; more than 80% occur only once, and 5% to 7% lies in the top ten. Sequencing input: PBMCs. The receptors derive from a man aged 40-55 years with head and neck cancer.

CDR3 region: CASSPLSTRSNQPQHF. The CDR3 nucleotides are TGTGCCAGCTCACCACTTTCCACTAGGAGCAATCAGCCCCAGCATTTT. The chain links TRBV18 to TRBJ1-5, with D hard to call. Germline V gene lookup returns CDR1 KGHSH and CDR2 LQKENI. The V end lost 1 base, the J end lost 1 base, and 11 bases lay between the germline ends. This CDR3 region has 16 residues.

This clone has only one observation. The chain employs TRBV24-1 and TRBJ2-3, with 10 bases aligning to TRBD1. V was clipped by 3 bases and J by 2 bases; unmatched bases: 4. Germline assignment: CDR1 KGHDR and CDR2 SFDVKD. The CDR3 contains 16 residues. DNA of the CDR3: TGTGCCACCAGTGATAGCGGGACAGGGGCCACAGATACGCAGTATTTT. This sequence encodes CATSDSGTGATDTQYF.

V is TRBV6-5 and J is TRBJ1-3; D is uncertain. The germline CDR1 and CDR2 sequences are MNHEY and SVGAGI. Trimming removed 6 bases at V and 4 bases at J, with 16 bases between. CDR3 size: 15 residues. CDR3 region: CASSLTWLGGNTIYF. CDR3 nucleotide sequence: TGTGCCAGCAGCCTGACGTGGTTAGGAGGAAACACCATATATTTT.

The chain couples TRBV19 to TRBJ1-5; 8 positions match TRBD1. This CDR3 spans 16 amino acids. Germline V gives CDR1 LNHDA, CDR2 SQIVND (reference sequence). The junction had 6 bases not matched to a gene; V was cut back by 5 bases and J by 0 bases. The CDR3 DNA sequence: TGTGCCAGTAGTCCCCAGGGACAGGTTAGCAATCAGCCCCAGCATTTT. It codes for CASSPQGQVSNQPQHF.

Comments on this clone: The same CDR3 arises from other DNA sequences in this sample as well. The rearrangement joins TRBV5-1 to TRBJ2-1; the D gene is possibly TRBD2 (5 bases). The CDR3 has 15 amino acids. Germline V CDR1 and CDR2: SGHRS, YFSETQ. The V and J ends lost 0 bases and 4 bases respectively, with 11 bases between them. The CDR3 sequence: CASSLGSSSYNEQFF. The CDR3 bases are TGCGCCAGCAGCTTGGGGTCTAGCAGTTACAATGAGCAGTTCTTC.

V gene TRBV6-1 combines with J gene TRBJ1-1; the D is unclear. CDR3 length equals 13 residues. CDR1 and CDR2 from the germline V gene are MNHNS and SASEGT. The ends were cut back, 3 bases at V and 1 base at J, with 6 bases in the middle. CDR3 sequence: CASSDLGNTEAFF. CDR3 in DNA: TGTGCCAGCAGTGACCTCGGGAACACTGAAGCTTTCTTT.

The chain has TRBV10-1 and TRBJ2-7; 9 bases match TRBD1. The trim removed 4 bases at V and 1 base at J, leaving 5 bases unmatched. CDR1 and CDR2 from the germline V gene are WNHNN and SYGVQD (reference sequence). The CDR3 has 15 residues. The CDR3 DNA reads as TGCGCCAGCAGTGGAACCGGGACAGGGTCCTACGAGCAGTACTTC. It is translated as CASSGTGTGSYEQYF.

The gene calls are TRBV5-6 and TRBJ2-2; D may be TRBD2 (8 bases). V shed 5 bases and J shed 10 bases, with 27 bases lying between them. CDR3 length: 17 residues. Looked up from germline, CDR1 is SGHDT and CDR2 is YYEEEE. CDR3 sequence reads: CASSPRGGQRLVKELFF. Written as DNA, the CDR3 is TGTGCCAGCAGTCCCCGGGGGGGACAGAGACTAGTAAAGGAGCTGTTTTTT.

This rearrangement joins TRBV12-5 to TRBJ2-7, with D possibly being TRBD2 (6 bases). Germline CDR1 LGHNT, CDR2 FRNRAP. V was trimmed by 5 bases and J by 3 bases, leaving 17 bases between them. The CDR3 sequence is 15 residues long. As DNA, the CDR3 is TGTGCTAGTGGTACCAGCCCCGGGACTGGCTACGAGCAGTACTTC. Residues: CASGTSPGTGYEQYF.

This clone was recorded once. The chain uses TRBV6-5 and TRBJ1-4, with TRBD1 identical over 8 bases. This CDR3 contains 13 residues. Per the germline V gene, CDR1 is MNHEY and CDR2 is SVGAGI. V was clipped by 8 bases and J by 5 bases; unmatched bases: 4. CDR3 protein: CASRWTGNEKLFF. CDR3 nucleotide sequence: TGTGCCAGCCGCTGGACAGGGAATGAAAAACTGTTTTTT.

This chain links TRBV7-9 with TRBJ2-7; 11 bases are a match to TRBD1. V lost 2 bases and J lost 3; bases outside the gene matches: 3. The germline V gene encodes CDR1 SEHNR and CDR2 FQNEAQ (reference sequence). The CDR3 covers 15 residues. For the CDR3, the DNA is TGTGCCAGCAGCTTATCCGGGACAGGGGGCTACGAGCAGTACTTC. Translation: CASSLSGTGGYEQYF.

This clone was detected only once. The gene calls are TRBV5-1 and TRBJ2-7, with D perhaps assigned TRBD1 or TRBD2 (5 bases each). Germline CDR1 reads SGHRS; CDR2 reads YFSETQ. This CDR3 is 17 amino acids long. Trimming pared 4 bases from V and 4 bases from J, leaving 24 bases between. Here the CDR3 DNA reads TGCGCCAGCAGCCCCCCTCAAATCGGGACGGAACAGTACGAGCAGTACTTC. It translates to CASSPPQIGTEQYEQYF.

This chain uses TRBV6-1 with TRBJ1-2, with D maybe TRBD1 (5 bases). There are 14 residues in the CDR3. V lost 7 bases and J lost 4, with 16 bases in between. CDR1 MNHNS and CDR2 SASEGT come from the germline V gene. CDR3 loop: CASTQWGGSYGYTF. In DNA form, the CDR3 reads TGTGCCAGCACTCAATGGGGGGGTAGCTATGGCTACACCTTC.

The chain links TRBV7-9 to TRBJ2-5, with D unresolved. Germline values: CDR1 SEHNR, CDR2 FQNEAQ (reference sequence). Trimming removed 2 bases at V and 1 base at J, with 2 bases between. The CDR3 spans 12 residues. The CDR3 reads CASSLLQETQYF. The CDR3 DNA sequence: TGTGCCAGCAGCTTACTCCAAGAGACCCAGTACTTC.

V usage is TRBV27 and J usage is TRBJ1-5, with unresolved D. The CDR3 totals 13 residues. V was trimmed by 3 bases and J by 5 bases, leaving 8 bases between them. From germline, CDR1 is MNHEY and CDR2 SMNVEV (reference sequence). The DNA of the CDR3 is TGTGCCAGCAGTTTCGATAGGGATCAGCCCCAGCATTTT. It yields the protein CASSFDRDQPQHF.

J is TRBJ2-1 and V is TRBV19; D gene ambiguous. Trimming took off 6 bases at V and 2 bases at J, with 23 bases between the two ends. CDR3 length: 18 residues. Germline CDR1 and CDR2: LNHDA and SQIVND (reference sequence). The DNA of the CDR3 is TGTGCCAGTAGCCGCCTAATGGGCCGGACCTTTGCCTACAATGAGCAGTTCTTC. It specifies CASSRLMGRTFAYNEQFF.

CDR3 DNA sequence: TGTGCCAGCAGCCCAATACGGGGAACCTACGAGCAGTACTTC. This codes for CASSPIRGTYEQYF. The chain links TRBV7-9 to TRBJ2-7; perhaps TRBD2 as D (5 bases). Germline CDR1 and CDR2: SEHNR and FQNEAQ (reference sequence). Trimming cost V 5 bases and J 2 bases, with 13 bases left between them. This CDR3 comprises 14 residues.

CDR3 nucleotides: TGCGCCAGCAGCCTAACCGGGAGGGAGCGTGGCTACACCTTC. Amino acids: CASSLTGRERGYTF. The chain carries TRBV4-1 and TRBJ1-2; D unclear. Trimming removed 4 bases at V and 7 bases at J, with 16 bases between. CDR3 length: 14 amino acids. Germline V CDR1 and CDR2: MGHRA, YSYEKL.

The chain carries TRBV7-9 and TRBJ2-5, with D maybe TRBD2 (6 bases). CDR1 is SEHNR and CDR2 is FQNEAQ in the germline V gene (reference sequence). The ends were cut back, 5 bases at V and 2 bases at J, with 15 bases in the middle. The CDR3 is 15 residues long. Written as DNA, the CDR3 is TGTGCCAGCAGCCCGATACTCGCGGGGCAAGAGACCCAGTACTTC. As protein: CASSPILAGQETQYF.

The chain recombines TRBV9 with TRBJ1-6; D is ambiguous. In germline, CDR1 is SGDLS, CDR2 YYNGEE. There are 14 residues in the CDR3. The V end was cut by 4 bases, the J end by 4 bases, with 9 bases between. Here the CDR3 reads CASSLLEYNSPLHF. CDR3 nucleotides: TGTGCCAGCAGCCTGCTGGAGTATAATTCACCCCTCCACTTT.

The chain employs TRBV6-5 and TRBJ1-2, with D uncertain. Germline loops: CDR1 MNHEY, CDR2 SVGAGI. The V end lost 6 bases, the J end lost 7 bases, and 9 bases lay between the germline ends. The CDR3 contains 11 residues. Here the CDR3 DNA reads TGTGCCAGCAGCTGGGCCGGTGGCTACACCTTC. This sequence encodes CASSWAGGYTF.

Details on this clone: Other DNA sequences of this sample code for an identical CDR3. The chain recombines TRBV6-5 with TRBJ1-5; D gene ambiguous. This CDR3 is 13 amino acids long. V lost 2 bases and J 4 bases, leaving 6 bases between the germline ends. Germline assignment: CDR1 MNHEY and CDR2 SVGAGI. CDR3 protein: CASSYQRNQPQHF. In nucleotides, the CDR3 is TGTGCCAGCAGTTACCAAAGAAATCAGCCCCAGCATTTT.